A single sample gave rise to the 22 T cell receptor beta chains below, sequenced in a study of shared clonotypes between healthy human individuals. Clones were read by immunoSEQ multiplex PCR, and TCRdb kept only the in-frame ones, dropping some. The repertoire has roughly 2,500,000 clones, more than 85% of them found once; the top ten carry more than 0.35%. The sample was naive CD4+ T cells from PBMCs. Subset specified: CD45RA+ positively selected. The source is a man in his late teens or twenties in good health. Some clones in this sample may be carry-over from other donors' samples.

This rearrangement joins TRBV18 to TRBJ2-1, with 10 bases identical to TRBD2. The CDR3 spans 14 residues. Germline V CDR1 and CDR2: KGHSH, LQKENI. The J segment lost 4 bases and the V segment lost 5 bases, leaving 2 bases of the junction unmatched. CDR3 nucleotide sequence: TGTGCCAGCTCAGCGACTAGCGGGTACAATGAGCAGTTCTTC. It encodes CASSATSGYNEQFF.

The chain carries TRBV9 and TRBJ2-7, with 9 bases that match TRBD1. The germline V gene encodes CDR1 SGDLS and CDR2 YYNGEE. After removal of 3 bases from V and 2 bases from J, the junction contained 6 bases not matched to a gene. This CDR3 has 15 residues. CDR3 region: CASSARTGVAYEQYF. The CDR3 bases are TGTGCCAGCAGCGCCAGGACAGGGGTCGCCTACGAGCAGTACTTC.

This clone was found once. The genes are TRBV12-5 and TRBJ2-5, with 13 bases fitting TRBD2. V lost 6 bases to trimming and J lost 5 bases; unmatched junction nucleotides: 12. The germline CDR1 and CDR2 sequences are LGHNT and FRNRAP. This CDR3 is 17 amino acids long. The CDR3 DNA follows: TGTGCTAGTGGCCAGGGGACTAGCGGGATGTCTATCGAGACCCAGTACTTC. It specifies CASGQGTSGMSIETQYF. Based on the CDR3 plus reference TRBV12-5 and TRBJ2-5, the full variable domain is DARVTQTPRHKVTEMGQEVTMRCQPILGHNTVFWYRQTMMQGLELLAYFRNRAPLDDSGMPKDRFSAEMPDATLATLKIQPSEPRDSAVYFCASGQGTSGMSIETQYFGPGTRLLVL.

This clone was recorded once. The chain is built from TRBV4-3 and TRBJ1-2; 9 nucleotides agree with TRBD1. The V gene end was trimmed by 1 base and the J gene end by 6 bases; junction bases not matched to a gene: 6. The CDR3 has 15 residues. Per the germline V gene, CDR1 is LGHNA and CDR2 is YSLEER. CDR3 in amino acids: CASSQAGDRVHGYTF. In DNA, the CDR3 is TGCGCCAGCAGCCAAGCGGGGGACAGGGTCCATGGCTACACCTTC.

The V and J genes are TRBV5-4 and TRBJ1-2; TRBD1 aligns across 7 bases. This CDR3 comprises 17 residues. J lost 4 bases, V lost 4 bases, and 16 bases had no gene match. Looked up from germline, CDR1 is SGHNT and CDR2 is YYREEE (reference sequence). DNA for the CDR3: TGTGCCAGCAGCCCACGGCTAGCCGGGACAGAATTCTATGGCTACACCTTC. Its translation: CASSPRLAGTEFYGYTF.

Concerning this clone itself: Other DNA sequences in the same sample also yield this CDR3. The gene calls are TRBV5-1 and TRBJ2-3; D perhaps matches TRBD1 (5 bases). The V gene lost 0 bases and the J gene lost 3 bases, with 8 bases spanning the gap. This CDR3 has 14 amino acids. CDR1 is SGHRS and CDR2 is YFSETQ in the germline V gene. The CDR3 here is CASSLAAGTDTQYF. The CDR3 nucleotides read TGCGCCAGCAGCTTGGCCGCAGGGACAGATACGCAGTATTTT. The entire variable domain, with the rest obtained from reference TRBV5-1 and TRBJ2-3, is as follows: KAGVTQTPRYLIKTRGQQVTLSCSPISGHRSVSWYQQTPGQGLQFLFEYFSETQRNKGNFPGRFSGRQFSNSRSEMNVSTLELGDSALYLCASSLAAGTDTQYFGPGTRLTVL.

This chain links TRBV21-1 with TRBJ1-2; TRBD1 was called by the table and not checked on the DNA. TRBV21-1 is given as a pseudogene. The CDR3 loop spans 15 amino acids. CDR3 sequence reads: CASSPWTGTNYGYTF. CDR3 in DNA: TGTGCCAGCAGCCCCTGGACAGGGACTAACTATGGCTACACCTTC.

CDR3 sequence: CATSSSGGLQHSNQPQHF. DNA of the CDR3: TGTGCCACCAGCTCCTCCGGCGGATTACAGCATAGCAATCAGCCCCAGCATTTT. This chain links TRBV15 with TRBJ1-5; D ambiguous. Looked up from germline, CDR1 is LNHNV and CDR2 is YYDKDF (reference sequence). The CDR3 length is 18 residues. Trimming pared 5 bases from V and 0 bases from J, leaving 20 bases between.

On this clone itself: Within the sample, other DNA sequences also encode this same CDR3. This chain links TRBV19 with TRBJ1-5; 8 positions match TRBD1. This CDR3 contains 14 residues. Losses at the gene ends were 4 bases for V and 4 bases for J; bases not matched to a gene: 3. Germline-derived CDR1 and CDR2 are LNHDA and SQIVND (reference sequence). CDR3 DNA: TGTGCCAGTAGTACCCGACAGGGGAATCAGCCCCAGCATTTT. Encoded protein: CASSTRQGNQPQHF. The variable domain in full, with the rest retrieved from reference TRBV19 and TRBJ1-5, is DGGITQSPKYLFRKEGQNVTLSCEQNLNHDAMYWYRQDPGQGLRLIYYSQIVNDFQKGDIAEGYSVSREKKESFPLTVTSAQKNPTAFYLCASSTRQGNQPQHFGDGTRLSIL.

The genes are TRBV27 and TRBJ2-7, with a tentative D call TRBD2 (6 bases). CDR3 size: 16 residues. Germline CDR1 reads MNHEY; CDR2 reads SMNVEV (reference sequence). Trimming removed 6 bases from V and 5 bases from J, with 23 bases in between. CDR3 sequence (DNA): TGTGCCAGCAGACCGATGATCTGGGGGGAGGAGAACGAGCAGTACTTC. This codes for CASRPMIWGEENEQYF.

Note on this clone: Other nucleotide sequences in the sample specify the same CDR3. This chain links TRBV5-1 with TRBJ2-5; TRBD2 matches 12 bases. The CDR3 contains 15 residues. Trimming at V came to 3 bases and at J to 3 bases, leaving 3 bases not matched to a gene. The germline CDR1 and CDR2 sequences are SGHRS and YFSETQ. CDR3 sequence reads: CASSWGLAGEETQYF. In DNA form, the CDR3 reads TGCGCCAGCAGCTGGGGACTAGCGGGCGAAGAGACCCAGTACTTC.

The CDR3 protein is CASSHTRASGGTDTQYF. CDR3 bases: TGCGCCAGCAGCCATACCAGGGCTAGCGGGGGCACAGATACGCAGTATTTT. This chain connects TRBV4-3 to TRBJ2-3; TRBD2 agrees at 9 bases. CDR1 LGHNA and CDR2 YSLEER come from the germline V gene. The V segment lost 3 bases and the J segment 1 base; nucleotides outside the gene matches: 8. There are 17 residues in the CDR3.

This clone was detected only once. CDR3 sequence (DNA): TGCGCCAGCAGCCCGGGGGGCTCACCGGGGGAAAAACTGTTTTTT. Protein product: CASSPGGSPGEKLFF. V is TRBV5-1 and J is TRBJ1-4, with D possibly matching TRBD1 (6 bases). CDR1 SGHRS and CDR2 YFSETQ come from the germline V gene. The V and J ends lost 4 bases and 8 bases respectively, with 18 bases between them. CDR3 length equals 15 residues.

The sample holds a few counts of this clone. The rearrangement links TRBV28 to TRBJ2-4, with 8 bases fitting TRBD2. V was pared by 4 bases and J by 8 bases, with 4 bases of the junction left unmatched. Germline V gives CDR1 MDHEN, CDR2 SYDVKM. This CDR3 contains 13 residues. The CDR3 DNA follows: TGTGCCAGCAGTTCGGGACTAGTTTACATTCAGTACTTC. Translating gives CASSSGLVYIQYF.

The chain links TRBV19 to TRBJ2-4; unclear D gene. Trimming stripped 3 bases from V and 13 bases from J, with 10 bases between. The CDR3 is 11 amino acids. The germline gives CDR1 LNHDA, CDR2 SQIVND (reference sequence). The CDR3 DNA sequence: TGTGCCAGTAGTATCCAGGACGTGCAGTACTTC. Translating it yields CASSIQDVQYF.

The V and J genes are TRBV11-3 and TRBJ2-2; the match to TRBD2 covers 8 bases. Germline V gene data show CDR1 as SGHNT and CDR2 as YENEEA. V lost 1 base, J lost 5 bases, and 15 bases stayed unmatched. The CDR3 has 19 residues. The CDR3 coding sequence is TGTGCCAGCAGCTTAGCGTATTACGCGGGAGGCAGTGGGACCGGGGAGCTGTTTTTT. It specifies CASSLAYYAGGSGTGELFF.

This chain joins TRBV7-8 and TRBJ2-1; D is possibly TRBD2 (6 bases). The CDR3 is 17 amino acids. Germline lookup yields CDR1 SGHVS and CDR2 FQNEAQ. With 5 bases removed from V and 1 base from J, the gap between germline ends came to 18 bases. CDR3 in amino acids: CASSTTRARGSYNEQFF. The CDR3 DNA reads TGTGCCAGCAGCACTACGCGCGCGCGGGGTTCCTACAATGAGCAGTTCTTC.

The chain recombines TRBV5-4 with TRBJ2-2; the match to TRBD2 covers 10 bases. The CDR3 length is 19 residues. The ends lost 0 bases at V and 4 bases at J; junction bases unmatched: 12. Germline V lookup: CDR1 SGHNT, CDR2 YYREEE (reference sequence). The CDR3 bases are TGTGCCAGCAGCTTGGGTGGGGCTAGCGGGAGAAGTCTCACCGGGGAGCTGTTTTTT. Amino acid sequence: CASSLGGASGRSLTGELFF.

The rearrangement uses TRBV28 and TRBJ2-3; D not certain. Trimming took off 5 bases at V and 3 bases at J, with 6 bases between the two ends. This CDR3 is 12 amino acids long. Per the germline V gene, CDR1 is MDHEN and CDR2 is SYDVKM. The CDR3 spells CASSALTDTQYF. For the CDR3, the DNA is TGTGCCAGCAGTGCCCTTACAGATACGCAGTATTTT.

This clone appeared a few times. The chain joins TRBV29-1 to TRBJ1-1; 7 bases are shared with TRBD1. V dropped 7 bases and J dropped 9; count of bases not matched to a gene: 8. The V gene's germline CDR1 is SQVTM and CDR2 ANQGSEA. The CDR3 has 11 residues. The CDR3 is CSGISQGQAFF. The CDR3 region has the DNA TGCAGCGGGATATCACAGGGGCAAGCTTTCTTT.

V is TRBV27 and J is TRBJ1-5; no clear D. V dropped 5 bases and J dropped 9 bases, with 17 bases sitting between them. The length of the CDR3 is 14 residues. Germline V gene sequence: CDR1 MNHEY, CDR2 SMNVEV (reference sequence). CDR3: CASSPDLGGPPQHF. CDR3 bases: TGTGCCAGCAGTCCAGATTTGGGCGGGCCGCCCCAGCATTTT.

The V and J genes are TRBV5-1 and TRBJ1-1; D not resolved. The CDR3 extends over 14 amino acids. The germline V and J ends were trimmed by 6 bases and 1 base, with 13 bases remaining between them. Germline V lookup: CDR1 SGHRS, CDR2 YFSETQ. In nucleotides, the CDR3 is TGCGCCAGCATGTCTGTGGGAGGGAACACTGAAGCTTTCTTT. This gives the protein CASMSVGGNTEAFF.